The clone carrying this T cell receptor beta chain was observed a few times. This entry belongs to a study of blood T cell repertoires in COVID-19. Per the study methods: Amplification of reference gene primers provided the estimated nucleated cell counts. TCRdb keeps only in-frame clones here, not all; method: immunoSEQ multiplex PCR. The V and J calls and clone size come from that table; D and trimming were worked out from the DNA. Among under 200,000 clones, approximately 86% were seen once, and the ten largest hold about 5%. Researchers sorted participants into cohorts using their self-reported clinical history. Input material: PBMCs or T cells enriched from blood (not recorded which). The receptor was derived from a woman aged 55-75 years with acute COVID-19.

This CDR3 reads CASSVLQGANDQPQHF. CDR3 coding DNA: TGTGCCAGCAGCGTTTTACAGGGGGCTAACGATCAGCCCCAGCATTTT. The chain is built from TRBV9 and TRBJ1-5, with 9 bases that match TRBD1. The junction had 8 bases not matched to a gene; V was cut back by 2 bases and J by 5 bases. This CDR3 contains 16 residues. Germline V gene sequence: CDR1 SGDLS, CDR2 YYNGEE.